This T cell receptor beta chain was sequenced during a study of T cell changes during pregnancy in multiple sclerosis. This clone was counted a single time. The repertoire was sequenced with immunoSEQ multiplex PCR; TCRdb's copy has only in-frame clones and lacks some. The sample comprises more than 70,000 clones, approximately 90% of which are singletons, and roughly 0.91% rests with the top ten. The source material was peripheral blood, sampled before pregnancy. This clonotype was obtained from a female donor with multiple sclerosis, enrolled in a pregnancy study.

DNA of the CDR3: TGTGCCAGCAGCTTTGCAGGGGGCACTGAAGCTTTCTTT. It yields the protein CASSFAGGTEAFF. This chain connects TRBV5-4 to TRBJ1-1; 7 bases line up with TRBD1. Germline loops: CDR1 SGHNT, CDR2 YYREEE (reference sequence). With 2 bases clipped from V and 4 bases from J, the junction kept 2 bases outside the gene matches. The CDR3 runs to 13 residues.